Listed here are 27 T cell receptor beta chains from one sample, sequenced in a study of blood T cell repertoires in COVID-19. Method: immunoSEQ multiplex PCR; TCRdb's copy keeps in-frame clones and lacks some. The data show about 140,000 clones, about 83% seen once. The sequenced material came from peripheral blood. The receptors originated from a human donor in a cohort sampled during active COVID-19.

This sequence joins TRBV14 and TRBJ2-6; D unclear. Trimming cost V 3 bases and J 1 base, with 19 bases left between them. The germline V gene encodes CDR1 SGHDN and CDR2 FVKESK. The length of the CDR3 is 19 residues. CDR3 coding DNA: TGTGCCAGCAGCCAGCGGCGACCCTTTTCGGTTTCTGGGGCCAACGTCCTGACTTTC. Encoded protein: CASSQRRPFSVSGANVLTF.

The rearrangement uses TRBV2 and TRBJ1-5; no clear D. The CDR3 covers 14 residues. The V gene lost 8 bases and the J gene lost 4 bases, with 15 bases spanning the gap. CDR1 SNHLY and CDR2 FYNNEI come from the germline V gene. CDR3 residues: CASWRGGHNQPQHF. The CDR3 region has the DNA TGTGCCAGCTGGCGGGGAGGCCATAATCAGCCCCAGCATTTT.

This clone was detected only a few times. The CDR3 region has the DNA TGTGCCAGCTCACCAAAGGGACAGCAGGTTGCCGGGGAGCTGTTTTTT. Translation gives CASSPKGQQVAGELFF. The gene calls are TRBV18 and TRBJ2-2; 7 bases match TRBD1. CDR3 length: 16 amino acids. Looked up from germline, CDR1 is KGHSH and CDR2 is LQKENI. J lost 6 bases, V lost 2 bases, and 9 bases had no gene match.

This sequence joins TRBV2 and TRBJ1-1; D ambiguous. The CDR3 totals 12 residues. Germline lookup yields CDR1 SNHLY and CDR2 FYNNEI. V lost 6 bases, J lost 9 bases, and 14 bases lay in between. The CDR3 DNA is TGTGCCAGCAGCCCACTAGTGGAACAAGCTTTCTTT. Translation gives CASSPLVEQAFF.

The count of this clone is one. The chain joins TRBV6-5 to TRBJ2-3, with 11 nucleotides matching TRBD2. V lost 5 bases, J lost 4 bases, and 5 bases stayed unmatched. This CDR3 spans 15 amino acids. Germline-derived CDR1 and CDR2 are MNHEY and SVGAGI. CDR3 residues: CASSQLLAGADTQYF. The CDR3 DNA follows: TGTGCCAGCAGTCAATTACTAGCGGGAGCAGATACGCAGTATTTT.

The CDR3 sequence is CASSIRNSDTGELFF. The CDR3 DNA follows: TGTGCCAGTAGTATCAGGAACAGTGACACCGGGGAGCTGTTTTTT. The chain links TRBV19 to TRBJ2-2, with D unclear. Germline V CDR1 and CDR2: LNHDA, SQIVND (reference sequence). The V end lost 3 bases, the J end lost 3 bases, and 11 bases lay between the germline ends. CDR3 size: 15 residues. Full variable domain (missing parts from reference TRBV19 and TRBJ2-2): DGGITQSPKYLFRKEGQNVTLSCEQNLNHDAMYWYRQDPGQGLRLIYYSQIVNDFQKGDIAEGYSVSREKKESFPLTVTSAQKNPTAFYLCASSIRNSDTGELFFGEGSRLTVL.

This chain uses TRBV3-1 (or the pseudogene TRBV3-2) with TRBJ2-5; D possibly corresponds to TRBD2 (6 bases). The CDR3 sequence is 14 residues long. The V end was cut by 4 bases, the J end by 2 bases, with 11 bases between. Germline assignment: CDR1 LGHDT and CDR2 YNNKEL (reference sequence). The CDR3 loop is CASSLQRVQETQYF. DNA for the CDR3: TGTGCCAGCAGCCTCCAGCGGGTTCAAGAGACCCAGTACTTC.

The chain joins TRBV2 to TRBJ1-1; unclear D gene. V lost 4 bases, J lost 0 bases, and 9 bases lay in between. CDR1 is SNHLY and CDR2 is FYNNEI in the germline V gene. The CDR3 loop spans 14 amino acids. CDR3 region: CASSVRSMNTEAFF. The CDR3 bases are TGTGCCAGCAGTGTGCGGTCCATGAACACTGAAGCTTTCTTT.

This rearrangement joins TRBV27 to TRBJ2-7; a weak D match, TRBD2 (5 bases). V was shortened by 6 bases and J by 6 bases, with 21 bases between the two germline ends. Per the germline V gene, CDR1 is MNHEY and CDR2 is SMNVEV (reference sequence). This CDR3 has 15 residues. CDR3 bases: TGTGCCAGCAGATCTCGTGGGGATCTAGGAGGCGAGCAGTACTTC. Translation: CASRSRGDLGGEQYF.

V usage is TRBV7-8 and J usage is TRBJ2-7, with a possible D match to TRBD1 (6 bases). CDR1 is SGHVS and CDR2 is FQNEAQ in the germline V gene. Between the trimmed V and J ends, which lost 1 base and 2 bases, there was a span of 9 bases. The CDR3 is 14 residues long. CDR3: CASSLEHRAYEQYF. CDR3 nucleotides: TGTGCCAGCAGCTTAGAACACAGGGCCTACGAGCAGTACTTC.

The chain recombines TRBV7-3 with TRBJ2-3, with 8 bases that match TRBD2. The V gene end was trimmed by 4 bases and the J gene end by 3 bases; junction bases not matched to a gene: 3. This CDR3 is built from 14 residues. Germline V gene lookup returns CDR1 SGHTA and CDR2 FQGTGA. The CDR3 coding sequence is TGTGCCAGCAGCTCGGGACTAGTGACAGATACGCAGTATTTT. This translates into CASSSGLVTDTQYF.

This chain joins TRBV6-6 and TRBJ1-4; 7 bases are a match to TRBD1. V shed 6 bases, J shed 5 bases, and the junction held 6 bases outside the gene matches. Per germline, CDR1 MNHNY and CDR2 SVGAGI (reference sequence). The CDR3 runs 14 residues. CDR3 residues: CASRPPGGNEKLFF. CDR3 sequence (DNA): TGTGCCAGCAGGCCCCCAGGGGGGAATGAAAAACTGTTTTTT.

The sample holds one count of this clone. This chain joins TRBV28 and TRBJ2-7; 9 bases are a match to TRBD2. With V trimmed by 8 bases and J by 6 bases, 14 bases remained unmatched. The V gene's germline CDR1 is MDHEN and CDR2 SYDVKM. CDR3 length equals 15 residues. CDR3 sequence reads: CASGGEAGGPIEQYF. CDR3 nucleotide sequence: TGTGCCAGCGGCGGGGAGGCGGGAGGGCCCATCGAGCAGTACTTC.

Written as DNA, the CDR3 is TGCAGCGTTGATGTTCCAGGGGGAAGGCAGTACTTC. Amino acid sequence: CSVDVPGGRQYF. The chain is built from TRBV29-1 and TRBJ2-7; TRBD1 agrees at 7 bases. The CDR3 spans 12 residues. The ends lost 3 bases at V and 9 bases at J; junction bases unmatched: 8. The V gene's germline CDR1 is SQVTM and CDR2 ANQGSEA.

This sequence joins TRBV27 and TRBJ2-3, with 12 bases identical to TRBD2. The trim removed 8 bases at V and 0 bases at J, leaving 6 bases unmatched. CDR3 size: 16 residues. CDR1 and CDR2 from the germline V gene are MNHEY and SMNVEV (reference sequence). The CDR3 DNA is TGTGCCAGCGGACGGACTAGCGGGATTAGCACAGATACGCAGTATTTT. Protein product: CASGRTSGISTDTQYF.

The V call is TRBV5-1, the J call TRBJ2-1; TRBD2 matches 8 bases. The CDR3 sequence is 17 residues long. Germline lookup yields CDR1 SGHRS and CDR2 YFSETQ. After removal of 4 bases from V and 7 bases from J, the junction contained 16 bases not matched to a gene. Here the CDR3 reads CASSPSLIAGFENEQFF. For the CDR3, the DNA is TGCGCCAGCAGCCCCTCCCTGATAGCGGGATTTGAGAATGAGCAGTTCTTC. Looking up the rest from reference TRBV5-1 and TRBJ2-1 gives the full variable domain: KAGVTQTPRYLIKTRGQQVTLSCSPISGHRSVSWYQQTPGQGLQFLFEYFSETQRNKGNFPGRFSGRQFSNSRSEMNVSTLELGDSALYLCASSPSLIAGFENEQFFGPGTRLTVL.

The V call is TRBV7-6, the J call TRBJ2-1, with TRBD2 matching 14 bases. With 3 bases clipped from V and 10 bases from J, the junction kept 8 bases outside the gene matches. The CDR3 has 16 residues. The V gene's germline CDR1 is SGHVS and CDR2 FNYEAQ. CDR3 sequence reads: CASSLGGLAGVGEQFF. Here the CDR3 DNA reads TGTGCCAGCAGCTTGGGGGGACTAGCGGGAGTTGGGGAGCAGTTCTTC.

This rearrangement joins TRBV7-2 to TRBJ1-5; perhaps TRBD1 as D (6 bases). The CDR3 runs to 21 residues. V dropped 0 bases and J dropped 0 bases, with 24 bases sitting between them. Per germline, CDR1 SGHTA and CDR2 FQGNSA. This chain's CDR3 is CASSLARGRTEGGFSNQPQHF. The CDR3 bases are TGTGCCAGCAGCTTAGCTCGCGGGAGGACAGAGGGAGGGTTTAGCAATCAGCCCCAGCATTTT.

This clone was observed once. This chain connects TRBV19 to TRBJ2-6; a possible D gene is TRBD1 (5 bases). The CDR3 runs 15 residues. The germline V gene has CDR1 LNHDA and CDR2 SQIVND (reference sequence). Trimming left V 3 bases short and J 2 bases short, with 8 bases between. CDR3 residues: CASSISRAGANVLTF. The CDR3 nucleotides are TGTGCCAGTAGTATTTCCAGGGCTGGGGCCAACGTCCTGACTTTC.

This chain uses TRBV11-3 with TRBJ2-7; TRBD1 aligns across 8 bases. Germline CDR1 is SGHNT and CDR2 is YENEEA. The CDR3 sequence is 13 residues long. The ends lost 5 bases at V and 7 bases at J; junction bases unmatched: 7. CDR3 region: CASSPRTGREQYF. The CDR3 nucleotides are TGTGCCAGCAGCCCTAGGACAGGGAGGGAGCAGTACTTC.

This chain uses TRBV19 with TRBJ2-3, with 7 bases that match TRBD2. Unmatched junction bases numbered 4, after V lost 9 bases and J lost 1 base. This CDR3 has 13 residues. Germline CDR1 is LNHDA and CDR2 is SQIVND (reference sequence). CDR3 region: CASRSGGTDTQYF. CDR3 sequence (DNA): TGTGCCAGCCGGAGCGGGGGCACAGATACGCAGTATTTT.

This chain joins TRBV7-9 and TRBJ1-5; unclear D gene. This CDR3 is 16 amino acids long. Trimming shortened V by 2 bases and J by 0 bases, and 11 bases separated the two germline ends. CDR1 SEHNR and CDR2 FQNEAQ come from the germline V gene (reference sequence). The CDR3 DNA is TGTGCCAGCAGCTTATGGGCTGCCGGTAGCAATCAGCCCCAGCATTTT. As protein: CASSLWAAGSNQPQHF.

This clone was observed a few times. CDR3 region: CATSRDRGNTIYF. The CDR3, as DNA: TGTGCCACCAGCAGAGACAGGGGAAACACCATATATTTT. V gene TRBV15 combines with J gene TRBJ1-3; D not certain. V was cut by 0 bases and J by 4 bases, with 4 bases left in between. The CDR3 spans 13 residues. Germline lookup yields CDR1 LNHNV and CDR2 YYDKDF (reference sequence).

The rearrangement uses TRBV27 and TRBJ1-6; 9 bases line up with TRBD1. Germline CDR1 is MNHEY and CDR2 is SMNVEV (reference sequence). The CDR3 extends over 17 amino acids. The J segment lost 8 bases and the V segment lost 2 bases, leaving 10 bases of the junction unmatched. For the CDR3, the DNA is TGTGCCAGCAGTTTAAGGATGATCGGACAGGGGTATTCACCCCTCCACTTT. Its protein is CASSLRMIGQGYSPLHF.

The rearrangement uses TRBV15 and TRBJ2-1, with 8 bases that match TRBD2. Germline trimming cut 0 bases from V and 3 bases from J; bases unmatched to any gene: 1. CDR3 length: 15 amino acids. CDR1 LNHNV and CDR2 YYDKDF come from the germline V gene (reference sequence). The CDR3 coding sequence is TGTGCCACCAGCAGAGATAGCGGGAACTACAATGAGCAGTTCTTC. Amino acid sequence: CATSRDSGNYNEQFF.

This clone has a single count. In nucleotides, the CDR3 is TGCAGTGCTAGTGAGCGGGGCCTGCCTAGCGTATCCTACGAGCAGTACTTC. The encoded protein is CSASERGLPSVSYEQYF. The chain joins TRBV20-1 to TRBJ2-7; TRBD2 matches at 7 bases. The V segment lost 3 bases and the J segment 1 base; nucleotides outside the gene matches: 15. The CDR3 totals 17 residues. Germline assignment: CDR1 DFQATT and CDR2 SNEGSKA (reference sequence).

The chain uses TRBV2 and TRBJ1-5; D may be TRBD1 (6 bases). CDR1 is SNHLY and CDR2 is FYNNEI in the germline V gene. This CDR3 is built from 12 residues. The ends were cut back, 8 bases at V and 15 bases at J, with 20 bases in the middle. CDR3 sequence (DNA): TGTGCCAGCGCAGAACAGGGTGGGATTTGGCATTTT. Residues: CASAEQGGIWHF.